This T cell receptor beta chain was sequenced in a study of T cells in localized non-small cell lung cancer. General study findings and limits: Because only a single region of the tumor was sequenced, heterogeneity remains possible. There was an association of higher blood T cell density with longer overall survival. Median 57 top-100 tumor clones were shared with paired adjacent lung.

Assay used: immunoSEQ multiplex PCR; TCRdb lists only in-frame clones, some missing. This table has roughly 6,000 clones, 80% to 90% appearing once. This clone is a singleton in its sample. The antigen remains undetermined. V shed 6 bases, J shed 7 bases, and the junction held 7 bases outside the gene matches. The CDR3 contains 14 residues. The germline CDR1 and CDR2 sequences are MGHRA and YSYEKL. This sequence was found in a female donor aged 60 or older with stage II lung adenocarcinoma. This chain joins TRBV4-1 and TRBJ1-4; 8 bases map to TRBD1. The sequencing here drew on peripheral blood mononuclear cells, taken before any cancer treatment. The CDR3 sequence is CASRAQGEAEKLFF. The CDR3 region has the DNA TGCGCCAGCAGGGCACAGGGGGAGGCTGAAAAACTGTTTTTT.